The rows below give T cell receptor beta chains drawn from one sample of a study of T cell repertoires in cytomegalovirus infection. Their recognized antigens are unknown. TCRdb itself ran the reads through MiXCR, one entry per CDR3 protein. The sample consists of more than 95,000 distinct CDR3 sequences, about 32% of them appearing once. The specimen comprised CD8+ T cells from cultured PBMCs, sampled from culture after CMV antigen stimulation. The receptors were gathered from a human donor in good health (CMV status not recorded). Some clones in this sample may be carry-over from other donors' samples. Both conserved end residues are part of each CDR3. The D gene is left open where the match is weak. Not all rows give a size; the values are once, few, many and, for expanded clones, a class.

- | TRBJ1-5 | TRBV15 | TRBD1 | CATSGDRGTDQPQHF | TGTGCCACCAGCGGAGACAGGGGGACGGATCAGCCCCAGCATTTT
many | TRBJ2-5 | TRBV15 | - | CATSSRAEQETQYF | TGTGCCACCAGCTCCCGGGCAGAACAAGAGACCCAGTACTTC
- | TRBJ2-2 | TRBV7-9 | TRBD2 | CASSPTPGASGGRTGELFF | TGTGCCAGCAGCCCGACCCCCGGGGCTAGCGGGGGCCGTACCGGGGAGCTGTTTTTT
- | TRBJ1-5 | TRBV19 | TRBD1 | CASSIFFIGTANQPQHF | TGTGCCAGTAGTATATTTTTTATCGGGACAGCAAATCAGCCCCAGCATTTT
- | TRBJ2-1 | TRBV4-1 | TRBD2 | CASSQEGGGVAGIDEQFF | TGCGCCAGCAGCCAAGAAGGGGGAGGGGTAGCGGGGATTGATGAGCAGTTCTTC
- | TRBJ2-3 | TRBV6-2/TRBV6-3 | - | CASSQPFSEAGWISTDTQYF | TGTGCCAGCAGTCAACCATTTTCCGAAGCAGGGTGGATCAGCACAGATACGCAGTATTTT
many | TRBJ2-3 | TRBV7-9 | - | CASSLGPVAPRGDTQYF | TGTGCCAGCAGCTTAGGCCCCGTGGCCCCTAGAGGAGATACGCAGTATTTT
- | TRBJ1-1 | TRBV7-6 | TRBD1 | CASSSGGAEAFF | TGTGCCAGCAGCTCAGGGGGCGCCGAAGCTTTCTTT
- | TRBJ2-1 | TRBV4-1 | - | CASSQESGFHNEQFF | TGCGCCAGCAGCCAAGAATCGGGTTTCCACAATGAGCAGTTCTTC
- | TRBJ2-3 | TRBV7-8 | - | CASSLGQSTDTQYF | TGTGCCAGCAGCTTAGGGCAGTCCACAGATACGCAGTATTTT
- | TRBJ2-7 | TRBV7-9 | TRBD1 | CASSLRTGGLSYEQYF | TGTGCCAGCAGCCTAAGGACAGGGGGCCTCTCCTACGAGCAGTACTTC
- | TRBJ1-1 | TRBV2 | - | CASSHISVNTEAFF | TGTGCCAGCAGCCATATCAGTGTCAACACTGAAGCTTTCTTT
many | TRBJ2-7 | TRBV6-1 | - | CASSDGGTGSYEQYF | TGTGCCAGCAGTGATGGGGGAACAGGCTCCTACGAGCAGTACTTC
- | TRBJ1-2 | TRBV10-3 | TRBD1 | CAISPSPTGGGDSGYTF | TGTGCCATCAGCCCTTCGCCCACAGGGGGCGGTGATTCGGGCTACACCTTC